This TCR beta chain is drawn from a study of shared clonotypes between healthy human individuals. This clone was picked up one time. Its matching antigen is unknown. The sample contains more than one DNA sequence encoding this CDR3. Study-level findings and limits: Researchers found naive subsets generally carried larger estimated richness than memory subsets.

Assay used: immunoSEQ multiplex PCR; TCRdb lists only in-frame clones, some missing. The data contain a few million clones, more than 80% of them singletons. Germline V gives CDR1 GTSNPN, CDR2 SVGIG (reference sequence). The CDR3 has 13 amino acids. J was trimmed by 5 bases and V by 2 bases; bases with no gene match: 2. The sequenced material came from naive CD4+ T cells sorted from blood. Subset denoted: CD45RA+ positively selected. V and J are TRBV30 and TRBJ1-2, with 10 nucleotides matching TRBD1. The TCR originated in a man aged 18 to 30 in good health. The CDR3 nucleotides read TGTGCCTGGAGTAGACAGGGGGCATATGGCTACACCTTC. Its translation is CAWSRQGAYGYTF.